Described below is a single TCR beta chain sequence and its context. The record originates from a study of blood T cell repertoires in COVID-19. Generated by immunoSEQ multiplex PCR, the TCRdb table keeps only in-frame clones and is missing some. The sample lists 250,000 to 300,000 clones, roughly 90% occurring once. The CDR3 has 13 residues. V dropped 0 bases and J dropped 2 bases, with 6 bases sitting between them. Germline CDR1 is SGHNT and CDR2 is YYREEE (reference sequence). The gene calls are TRBV5-4 and TRBJ2-7; D call uncertain. The source of this sequence is a woman in her thirties or forties who had recovered from COVID-19. The sequencing input was peripheral blood. The CDR3 sequence is CASSLDSPYEQYF. As DNA, the CDR3 is TGTGCCAGCAGCTTGGACAGTCCCTACGAGCAGTACTTC.